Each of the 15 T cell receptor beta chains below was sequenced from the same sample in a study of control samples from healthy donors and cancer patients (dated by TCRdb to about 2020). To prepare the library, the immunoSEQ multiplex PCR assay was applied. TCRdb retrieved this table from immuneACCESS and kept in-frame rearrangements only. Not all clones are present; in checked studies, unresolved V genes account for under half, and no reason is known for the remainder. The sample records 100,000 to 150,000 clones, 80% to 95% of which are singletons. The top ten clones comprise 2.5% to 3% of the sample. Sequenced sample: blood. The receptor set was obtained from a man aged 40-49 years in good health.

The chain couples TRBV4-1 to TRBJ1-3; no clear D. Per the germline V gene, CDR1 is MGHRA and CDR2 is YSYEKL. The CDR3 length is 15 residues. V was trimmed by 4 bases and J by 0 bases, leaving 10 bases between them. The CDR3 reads CASSLQESSGNTIYF. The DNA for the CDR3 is TGCGCCAGCAGCCTACAAGAGAGCTCTGGAAACACCATATATTTT.

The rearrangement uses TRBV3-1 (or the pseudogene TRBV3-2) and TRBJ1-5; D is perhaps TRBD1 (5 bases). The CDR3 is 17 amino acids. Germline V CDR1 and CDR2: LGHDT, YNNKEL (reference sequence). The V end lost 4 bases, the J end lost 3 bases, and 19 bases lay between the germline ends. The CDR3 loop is CASSRKLTGLDNQPQHF. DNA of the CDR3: TGTGCCAGCAGCCGAAAACTCACAGGATTGGACAATCAGCCCCAGCATTTT.

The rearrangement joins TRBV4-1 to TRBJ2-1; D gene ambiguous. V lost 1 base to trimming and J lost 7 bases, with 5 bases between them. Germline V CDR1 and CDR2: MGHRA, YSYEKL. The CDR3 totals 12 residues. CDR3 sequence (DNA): TGCGCCAGCAGCCAAGGCGAGAATGAGCAGTTCTTC. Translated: CASSQGENEQFF.

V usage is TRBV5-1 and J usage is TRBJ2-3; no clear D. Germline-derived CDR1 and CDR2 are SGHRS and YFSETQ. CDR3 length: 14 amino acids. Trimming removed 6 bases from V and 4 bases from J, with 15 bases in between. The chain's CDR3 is CASKPPDRADTQYF. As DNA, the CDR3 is TGCGCCAGCAAACCCCCGGATAGGGCAGATACGCAGTATTTT.

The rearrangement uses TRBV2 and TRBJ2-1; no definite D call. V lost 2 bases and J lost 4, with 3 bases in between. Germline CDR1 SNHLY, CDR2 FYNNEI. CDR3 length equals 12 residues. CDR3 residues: CASSEQYNEQFF. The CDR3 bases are TGTGCCAGCAGTGAACAGTACAATGAGCAGTTCTTC.

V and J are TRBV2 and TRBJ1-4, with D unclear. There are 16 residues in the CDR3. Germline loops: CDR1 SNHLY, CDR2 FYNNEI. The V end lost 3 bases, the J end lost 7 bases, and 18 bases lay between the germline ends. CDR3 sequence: CASSEPMREFGEKLFF. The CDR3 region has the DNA TGTGCCAGCAGTGAGCCGATGAGGGAGTTTGGTGAAAAACTGTTTTTT. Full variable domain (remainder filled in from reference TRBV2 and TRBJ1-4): EPEVTQTPSHQVTQMGQEVILRCVPISNHLYFYWYRQILGQKVEFLVSFYNNEISEKSEIFDDQFSVERPDGSNFTLKIRSTKLEDSAMYFCASSEPMREFGEKLFFGSGTQLSVL.

DNA for the CDR3: TGTGCCAGCAGCCAACTAGCGGGGGGGCCTGTGGGTAATGAGCAGTTCTTC. It is translated as CASSQLAGGPVGNEQFF. V is TRBV3-1 (or the pseudogene TRBV3-2) and J is TRBJ2-1; 12 positions match TRBD2. Trimming cost V 2 bases and J 7 bases; bases outside gene matches: 9. CDR3 size: 17 residues. Germline CDR1 and CDR2: LGHDT and YNNKEL (reference sequence).

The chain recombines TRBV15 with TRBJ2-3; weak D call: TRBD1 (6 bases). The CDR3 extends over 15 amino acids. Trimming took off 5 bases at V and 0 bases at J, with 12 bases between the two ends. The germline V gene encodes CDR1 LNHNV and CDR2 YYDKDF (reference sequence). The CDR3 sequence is CATSGGGLSTDTQYF. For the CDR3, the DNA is TGTGCCACCAGCGGGGGCGGCCTTAGCACAGATACGCAGTATTTT.

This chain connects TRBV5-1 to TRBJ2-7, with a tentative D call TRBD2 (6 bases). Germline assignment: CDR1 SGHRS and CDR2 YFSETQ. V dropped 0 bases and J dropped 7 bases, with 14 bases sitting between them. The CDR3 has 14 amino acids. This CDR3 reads CASSLDRPGVEQYF. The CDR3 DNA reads TGCGCCAGCAGCTTGGATAGGCCGGGGGTAGAGCAGTACTTC.

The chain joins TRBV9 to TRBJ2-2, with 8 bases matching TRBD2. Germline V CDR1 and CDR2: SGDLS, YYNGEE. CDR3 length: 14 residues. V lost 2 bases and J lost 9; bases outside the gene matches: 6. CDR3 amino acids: CASSVRGGHRELFF. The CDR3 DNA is TGTGCCAGCAGCGTTCGGGGGGGACACCGGGAGCTGTTTTTT.

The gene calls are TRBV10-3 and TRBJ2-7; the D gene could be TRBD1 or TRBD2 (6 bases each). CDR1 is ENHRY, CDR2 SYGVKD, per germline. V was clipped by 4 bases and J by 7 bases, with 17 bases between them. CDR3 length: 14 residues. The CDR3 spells CAISGTGGHREQYF. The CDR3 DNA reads TGTGCCATCAGTGGAACCGGGGGCCACCGGGAGCAGTACTTC.

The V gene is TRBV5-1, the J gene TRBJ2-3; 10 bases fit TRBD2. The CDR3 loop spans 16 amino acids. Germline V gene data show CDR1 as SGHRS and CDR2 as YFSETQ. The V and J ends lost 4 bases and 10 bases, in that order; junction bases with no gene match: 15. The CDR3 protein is CASSPAASGGVSSQYF. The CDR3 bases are TGCGCCAGCAGCCCGGCGGCTAGCGGGGGAGTTTCGTCGCAGTATTTT. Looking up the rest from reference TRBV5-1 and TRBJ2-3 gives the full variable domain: KAGVTQTPRYLIKTRGQQVTLSCSPISGHRSVSWYQQTPGQGLQFLFEYFSETQRNKGNFPGRFSGRQFSNSRSEMNVSTLELGDSALYLCASSPAASGGVSSQYFGPGTRLTVL.

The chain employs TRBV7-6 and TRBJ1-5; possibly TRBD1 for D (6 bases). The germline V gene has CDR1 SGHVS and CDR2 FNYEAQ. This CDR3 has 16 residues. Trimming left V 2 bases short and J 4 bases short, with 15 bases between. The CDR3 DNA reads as TGTGCCAGCAGCTTAATAACGGGGGGGCTTAATCAGCCCCAGCATTTT. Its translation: CASSLITGGLNQPQHF.

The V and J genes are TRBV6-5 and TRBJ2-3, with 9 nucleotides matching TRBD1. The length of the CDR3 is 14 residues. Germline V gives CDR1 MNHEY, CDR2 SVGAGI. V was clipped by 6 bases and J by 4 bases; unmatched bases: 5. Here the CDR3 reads CASSHRGRADTQYF. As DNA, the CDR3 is TGTGCCAGCAGCCACAGGGGGCGCGCAGATACGCAGTATTTT.

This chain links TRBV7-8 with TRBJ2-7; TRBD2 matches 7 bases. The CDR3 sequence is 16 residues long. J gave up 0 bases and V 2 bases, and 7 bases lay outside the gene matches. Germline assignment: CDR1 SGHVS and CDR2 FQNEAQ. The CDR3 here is CASSLSSVAGSYEQYF. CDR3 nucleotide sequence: TGTGCCAGCAGCTTATCTTCCGTAGCGGGCTCCTACGAGCAGTACTTC.